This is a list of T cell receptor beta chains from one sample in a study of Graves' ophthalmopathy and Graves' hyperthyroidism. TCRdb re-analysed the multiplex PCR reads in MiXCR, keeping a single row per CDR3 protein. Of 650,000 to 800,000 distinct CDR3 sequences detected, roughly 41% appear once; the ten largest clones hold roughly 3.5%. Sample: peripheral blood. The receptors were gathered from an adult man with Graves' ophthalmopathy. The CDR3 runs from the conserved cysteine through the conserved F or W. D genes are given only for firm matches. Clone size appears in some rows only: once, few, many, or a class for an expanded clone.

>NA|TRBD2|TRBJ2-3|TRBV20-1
CSAGGVAGGRDTQYF
TGCAGTGCTGGGGGGGTAGCGGGGGGGCGTGATACGCAGTATTTT
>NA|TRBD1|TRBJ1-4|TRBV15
CATSRGPQGANEKLFF
TGTGCCACCAGCAGAGGACCACAGGGGGCTAATGAAAAACTGTTTTTT
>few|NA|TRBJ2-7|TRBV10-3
CASSNRDWADEQYF
TGTGCCAGCAGTAACCGGGACTGGGCGGACGAGCAGTACTTC
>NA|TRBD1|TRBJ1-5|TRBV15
CATSRGFGTGRGQPQHF
TGTGCCACCAGCAGAGGATTCGGGACAGGGCGTGGTCAGCCCCAGCATTTT
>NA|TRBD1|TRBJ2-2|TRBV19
CASSAPGQGARELFF
TGTGCCAGTTCCGCGCCGGGACAGGGGGCCCGGGAGCTGTTTTTT
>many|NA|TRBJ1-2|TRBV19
CASSRDKRYGYTF
TGTGCCAGTAGTAGGGACAAGCGCTATGGCTACACCTTC
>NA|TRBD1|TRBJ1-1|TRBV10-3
CASRSTGASTEAFF
TGTGCCAGCAGAAGCACAGGGGCTTCGACTGAAGCTTTCTTT
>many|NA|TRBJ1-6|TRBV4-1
CASSQGVSGSPLHF
TGCGCCAGCAGCCAAGGAGTGTCGGGGTCACCCCTCCACTTT
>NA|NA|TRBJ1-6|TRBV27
CASSTGVIGSPLHF
TGTGCCAGCTCAACGGGGGTTATAGGCTCACCCCTCCACTTT
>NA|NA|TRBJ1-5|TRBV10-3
CAISESRVGDRPQHF
TGTGCCATCAGTGAGTCGCGGGTTGGGGATCGGCCCCAGCATTTT
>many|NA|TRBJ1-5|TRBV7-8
CASSPGTIFQPQHF
TGTGCCAGCAGCCCAGGGACGATTTTTCAGCCCCAGCATTTT
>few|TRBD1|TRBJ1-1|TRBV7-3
CASSPRGQGLWDTEAFF
TGTGCCAGCAGCCCCAGAGGACAGGGGTTGTGGGACACTGAAGCTTTCTTT
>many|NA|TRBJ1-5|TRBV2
CASRGSNQPQHF
TGTGCCAGCAGGGGAAGCAATCAGCCCCAGCATTTT
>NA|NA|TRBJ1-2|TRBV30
CAWSLGQRVNGYTF
TGTGCCTGGAGCCTCGGACAGAGAGTTAATGGCTACACCTTC
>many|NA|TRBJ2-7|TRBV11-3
CASSPWQGSSYEQYF
TGTGCCAGCAGCCCGTGGCAGGGGAGCTCCTACGAGCAGTACTTC
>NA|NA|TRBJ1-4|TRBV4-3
CASSQDGSNEKLFF
TGCGCCAGCAGCCAAGATGGGTCTAATGAAAAACTGTTTTTT
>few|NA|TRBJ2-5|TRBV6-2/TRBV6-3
CASSSPRVLQETQYF
TGTGCCAGCAGTTCCCCCAGGGTGCTCCAAGAGACCCAGTACTTC
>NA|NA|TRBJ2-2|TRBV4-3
CASSQDRRTGELFF
TGCGCCAGCAGCCAAGATCGTCGGACCGGGGAGCTGTTTTTT
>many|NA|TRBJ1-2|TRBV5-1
CASREDRDGYTF
TGCGCCAGCAGGGAGGACAGAGATGGCTACACCTTC
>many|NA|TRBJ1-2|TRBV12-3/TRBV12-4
CASSPLTGRSNYGYTF
TGTGCCAGCAGCCCATTAACGGGGCGGAGTAACTATGGCTACACCTTC
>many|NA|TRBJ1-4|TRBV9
CASMSQNEKLFF
TGTGCCAGCATGTCCCAAAATGAAAAACTGTTTTTT
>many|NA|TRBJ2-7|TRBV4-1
CASSSYGTPYEQYF
TGCGCCAGCAGCTCCTACGGGACACCCTACGAGCAGTACTTC
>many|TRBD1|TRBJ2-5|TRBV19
CASSLDRAEETQYF
TGTGCCAGTAGTCTTGACAGGGCCGAAGAGACCCAGTACTTC
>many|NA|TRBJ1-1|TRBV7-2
CASSSGGKNTEAFF
TGTGCCAGCAGCTCGGGCGGCAAGAACACTGAAGCTTTCTTT
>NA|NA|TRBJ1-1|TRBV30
CAWSVNLNTEAFF
TGTGCCTGGAGTGTTAACCTGAACACTGAAGCTTTCTTT
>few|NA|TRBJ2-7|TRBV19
CASSIGAGSLYEQYF
TGTGCCAGTAGTATAGGAGCAGGGTCACTCTACGAGCAGTACTTC
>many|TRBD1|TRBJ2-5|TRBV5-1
CASSLLTGEMETQYF
TGCGCCAGCAGTCTTCTAACAGGGGAGATGGAGACCCAGTACTTC
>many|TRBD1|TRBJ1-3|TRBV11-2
CASSTGQVGNTIYF
TGTGCCAGCAGCACCGGACAGGTTGGAAACACCATATATTTT
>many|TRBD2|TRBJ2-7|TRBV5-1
CASSFAGGTYEQYF
TGTGCCAGCAGCTTCGCGGGGGGCACCTACGAGCAGTACTTC
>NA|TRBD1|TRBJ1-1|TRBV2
CASNRQGAGGYTEAFF
TGTGCCAGCAACAGGCAGGGGGCTGGTGGCTACACTGAAGCTTTCTTT
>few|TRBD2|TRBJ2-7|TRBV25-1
CASQAGGPYEQYF
TGTGCCAGCCAAGCGGGAGGGCCTTACGAGCAGTACTTC
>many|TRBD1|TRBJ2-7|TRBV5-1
CASSLLGTDEQYF
TGCGCCAGCAGCTTGCTCGGGACAGACGAGCAGTACTTC
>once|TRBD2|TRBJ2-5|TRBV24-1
CATSGGSKDETQYF
TGTGCCACCAGTGGCGGGAGTAAGGATGAGACCCAGTACTTC
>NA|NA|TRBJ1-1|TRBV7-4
CASSLFQVNTEAFF
TGTGCCAGCAGCTTATTCCAAGTGAACACTGAAGCTTTCTTT
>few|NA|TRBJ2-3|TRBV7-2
CASSLGLESTDTQYF
TGTGCCAGCAGCTTAGGACTGGAAAGCACAGATACGCAGTATTTT
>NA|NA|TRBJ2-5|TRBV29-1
CSPKGEQETQYF
TGCAGCCCCAAGGGTGAACAAGAGACCCAGTACTTC
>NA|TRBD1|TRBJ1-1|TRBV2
CACSLAGGGAEAFF
TGTGCCTGCAGCCTAGCAGGGGGAGGGGCTGAAGCTTTCTTT
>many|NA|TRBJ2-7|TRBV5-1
CASSLVGSSSYEQYF
TGCGCCAGCAGCTTGGTAGGCAGCAGCTCCTACGAGCAGTACTTC
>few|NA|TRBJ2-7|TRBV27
CASSRSQYGYEQYF
TGTGCCAGCAGCCGCTCACAATATGGCTACGAGCAGTACTTC
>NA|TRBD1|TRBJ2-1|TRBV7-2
CASSPDTGGANEQFF
TGTGCCAGCAGCCCGGACACAGGGGGAGCTAATGAGCAGTTCTTC
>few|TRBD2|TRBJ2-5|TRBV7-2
CASSSTGTSGEETQYF
TGTGCCAGCAGTTCGACCGGGACTAGCGGGGAAGAGACCCAGTACTTC
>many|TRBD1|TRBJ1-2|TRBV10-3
CAIGNRQGVNYGYTF
TGTGCCATCGGGAATAGACAGGGCGTCAACTATGGCTACACCTTC
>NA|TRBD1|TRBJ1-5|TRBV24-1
CATYTGTGPGNQPQHF
TGTGCCACTTACACCGGGACAGGGCCCGGCAATCAGCCCCAGCATTTT
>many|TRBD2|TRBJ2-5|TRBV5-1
CASSMLAGGETQYF
TGCGCCAGCAGCATGCTAGCGGGGGGAGAGACCCAGTACTTC
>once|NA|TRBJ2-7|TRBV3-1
CASSQVQGTHEQYF
TGTGCCAGCAGCCAAGTTCAGGGTACCCACGAGCAGTACTTC
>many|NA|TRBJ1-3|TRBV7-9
CASSSMGTGNTIYF
TGTGCCAGCAGCTCAATGGGGACTGGAAACACCATATATTTT
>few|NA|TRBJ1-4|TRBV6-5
CASSYSAQTNEKLFF
TGTGCCAGCAGTTACTCGGCACAAACTAATGAAAAACTGTTTTTT
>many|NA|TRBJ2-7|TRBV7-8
CASSLVEGPYEQYF
TGTGCCAGCAGCTTAGTAGAGGGGCCCTACGAGCAGTACTTC
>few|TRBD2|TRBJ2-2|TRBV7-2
CASSQVPLAGSSGELFF
TGTGCCAGCAGCCAAGTCCCCCTAGCGGGATCCTCCGGGGAGCTGTTTTTT
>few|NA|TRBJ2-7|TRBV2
CASSEQGLHTYEQYF
TGTGCCAGCAGTGAACAGGGGCTTCACACCTACGAGCAGTACTTC
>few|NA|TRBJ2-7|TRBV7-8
CASSLLEYDRSSYEQYF
TGTGCCAGCAGCTTACTGGAGTACGACAGGAGCTCCTACGAGCAGTACTTC
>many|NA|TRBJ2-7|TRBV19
CASSIRPETYEQYF
TGTGCCAGTAGTATTCGGCCGGAGACCTACGAGCAGTACTTC
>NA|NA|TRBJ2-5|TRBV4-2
CASSFGGLSAYQETQYF
TGTGCCAGCAGCTTCGGGGGGCTTTCGGCGTACCAAGAGACCCAGTACTTC
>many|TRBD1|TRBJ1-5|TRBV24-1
CATSDWRWGDYRGRNQPQHF
TGTGCCACCAGTGATTGGAGATGGGGGGATTACAGGGGGCGCAATCAGCCCCAGCATTTT
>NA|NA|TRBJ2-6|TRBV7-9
CASSLKGNGANVLTF
TGTGCCAGCAGCTTAAAGGGGAATGGGGCCAACGTCCTGACTTTC
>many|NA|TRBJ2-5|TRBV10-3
CAISESRGNQETQYF
TGTGCCATCAGTGAGTCGAGAGGGAACCAAGAGACCCAGTACTTC
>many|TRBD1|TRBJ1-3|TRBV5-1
CASSLAGDRYGNTIYF
TGCGCCAGCAGCTTGGCTGGGGACAGATATGGAAACACCATATATTTT
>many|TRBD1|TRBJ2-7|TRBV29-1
CSVGHRGYEQYF
TGCAGCGTTGGGCACAGGGGCTACGAGCAGTACTTC
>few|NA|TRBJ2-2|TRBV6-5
CASSYSMGASGELFF
TGTGCCAGCAGTTACTCTATGGGGGCAAGCGGGGAGCTGTTTTTT